The subject of this entry is one TCR beta chain. Its specificity is not known. TCRdb ran MiXCR on the 5' RACE reads and lists one entry per CDR3 protein. The sample holds around 120,000 distinct CDR3 sequences, approximately 13% seen once. The sample comes from a study of CD8 T cells in ankylosing spondylitis. CDR3 length: 14 amino acids. Germline CDR1 reads LGHDT; CDR2 reads YNNKEL (reference sequence). The V and J ends lost 4 bases and 7 bases respectively, with 13 bases between them. Study-wide results and limits: Characteristic of ankylosing spondylitis blood, it appeared, was a TCR beta motif comprising eight highly homologous variants. There was reportedly significant enrichment of clones that were disease-linked in matched ankylosing spondylitis synovial fluid.

The J gene is TRBJ2-2, the V gene TRBV3-1; tentative D call: TRBD2 (5 bases). This clonotype was obtained from a female donor with ankylosing spondylitis or in good health (not recorded which). Sequenced material: blood, either unsorted or a sorted T cell fraction (not recorded which). CDR3 DNA: TGTGCCAGCAGCCCGGGGAGCGATGGCGGGGAGCTGTTTTTT. It encodes CASSPGSDGGELFF.